The clone carrying this TCR beta chain was recorded a few times. Its cognate antigen is unknown. 5'RACE primed at constant segments yielded TCR alpha and TCR beta cDNA libraries bearing sample barcodes and UMIs. TCRdb reprocessed the 5' RACE reads via MiXCR and lists one record per CDR3 protein. The table lists about 410,000 distinct CDR3 sequences, more than 15% of them singletons. The data stem from a study of T-cell memory formation after mild COVID-19. On the study more broadly: Clusters of TCRs were largely donor specific. Study-wide results and caveats: A second wave expanding day 15 to 37 was CD4+-biased; contracting clones were balanced. Mainly in CM and EM were contracting CD4+ clones; CD8+ were in EMRA.

Trimming took 5 bases from V and 5 from J, leaving 11 bases between them. The length of the CDR3 is 13 residues. The V gene's germline CDR1 is SGHRS and CDR2 YFSETQ. Sequences were obtained from PBMCs or a T cell subset sorted from them (not recorded which). The source of this sequence is a man in his late teens or twenties who had mild COVID-19 (a few samples of this study predate the infection). Cell type and time point are not known. The chain is built from TRBV5-1 and TRBJ2-1; a possible D gene is TRBD1 (5 bases). CDR3: CASSSQGHNEQFF. Written as DNA, the CDR3 is TGCGCCAGCAGTTCCCAGGGTCACAATGAGCAGTTCTTC.